This T cell receptor (beta chain) was obtained from a study of Graves' ophthalmopathy and Graves' hyperthyroidism. Whole-study results and caveats: Blood also harbored most expanded thyroid clonotypes above 0.001 frequency. Sensitivity reached roughly 88% and specificity 81.08% for a 13-signature model separating ophthalmopathy from stable hyperthyroidism.

RNA transcripts yielded amplified TCR beta CDR3 regions. In the first round, RT-PCR was carried out with HTBI primers, and a multiplex PCR formed the second round. TCRdb ran MiXCR on the multiplex PCR reads and lists one entry per CDR3 protein. The data contain just over 600,000 distinct CDR3 sequences, about 20% of them singletons. Germline V gives CDR1 SGDLS, CDR2 YYNGEE. The CDR3 runs to 15 residues. Trimming took 0 bases from V and 7 from J, leaving 11 bases between them. The stable label applied to hyperthyroidism with no ophthalmopathy within 18 months of follow-up. The PBMCs used were ones drawn from 9.5 to 10 ml of fresh peripheral blood. A remark on this clonotype: What it recognizes is unknown.

The rearrangement joins TRBV9 to TRBJ1-6; perhaps TRBD1 as D (6 bases). Sequencing was done on a sample of peripheral blood. This sequence was found in a woman aged 18-29 years with stable Graves' hyperthyroidism. Some clones in this sample may be carry-over from other donors' samples. CDR3 DNA sequence: TGTGCCAGCAGCGTAGCTCAGGGGAGAAATTCACCCCTCCACTTT. It yields the protein CASSVAQGRNSPLHF.